This paragraph reports one T cell receptor (beta chain). What it recognizes is unknown. TCRdb recomputed calls from the 5' RACE reads with MiXCR, one row per CDR3 protein. The sample lists fewer than 650,000 distinct CDR3 sequences; 7.1% were seen once. The record originates from a study of identical twins. Overall study findings and caveats: Conclusions leaned on cross-sectional statistical analysis and did not track the same donors over time. Compared with unrelated sharing, twin-shared out-of-frame alpha sequences had more low-probability sequences. Weaker excess twin sharing was observed in beta out-of-frame sequences.

Germline V lookup: CDR1 SGHTA, CDR2 FQGNSA. The length of the CDR3 is 16 residues. The V and J ends lost 1 base and 6 bases, in that order; junction bases with no gene match: 5. This sample also appeared in a second study, on yellow fever vaccine responses in identical twins.

Sequenced input: PBMCs. The clonotype was recovered from a young woman in good health. The chain is built from TRBV7-2 and TRBJ1-5; 11 nucleotides match TRBD1. CDR3: CASSLEGTGGFQPQHF. The CDR3 nucleotides read TGTGCCAGCAGCTTAGAGGGGACAGGGGGTTTTCAGCCCCAGCATTTT.